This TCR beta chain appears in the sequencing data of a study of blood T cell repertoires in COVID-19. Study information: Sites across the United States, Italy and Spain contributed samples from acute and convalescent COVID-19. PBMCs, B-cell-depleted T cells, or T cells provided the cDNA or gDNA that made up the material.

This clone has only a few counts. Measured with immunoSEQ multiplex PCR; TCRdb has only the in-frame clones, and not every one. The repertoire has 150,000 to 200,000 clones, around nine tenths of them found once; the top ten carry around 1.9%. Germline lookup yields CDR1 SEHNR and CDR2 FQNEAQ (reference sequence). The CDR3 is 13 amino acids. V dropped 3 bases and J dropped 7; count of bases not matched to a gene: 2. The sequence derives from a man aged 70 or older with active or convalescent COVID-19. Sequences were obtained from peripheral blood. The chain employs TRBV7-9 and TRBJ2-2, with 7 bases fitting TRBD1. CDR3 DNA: TGTGCCAGCAGCTTGGGACAGAACGGGGAGCTGTTTTTT. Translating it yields CASSLGQNGELFF.